The T cell receptor (beta chain) described here comes from a study of blood T cell repertoires in COVID-19. Turning to the study itself: COVID-19 samples, acute and convalescent, were from the United States, Italy and Spain. The cDNA or gDNA used as material had been derived from T cells, B-cell-depleted T cells, or PBMCs.

Per the authors' pipeline: Amplified reference gene primers provided the basis for estimating nucleated cell counts. TCRdb keeps only in-frame clones here, not all; method: immunoSEQ multiplex PCR. V, J and clone size derive from that table, while D and trimming were established from the DNA sequence. The top ten hold about 17% of the sample, which has almost 70,000 clones, approximately 79% seen once. This clone was picked up one time. The CDR3 is 15 amino acids. V was clipped by 10 bases and J by 7 bases, with 21 bases between them. Germline V gene sequence: CDR1 SGHNT, CDR2 YYREEE (reference sequence).

Specimen: peripheral blood. The origin of this receptor is a man between 60 and 75 years old with acute or convalescent COVID-19. This chain uses TRBV5-4 with TRBJ1-6; D is possibly TRBD1 (6 bases). The chain's CDR3 is CACTQDGTTNSPLHF. The CDR3, as DNA: TGTGCCTGCACCCAGGACGGGACAACGAATTCACCCCTCCACTTT. The complete variable domain, with remaining parts taken from reference TRBV5-4 and TRBJ1-6, reads ETGVTQSPTHLIKTRGQQVTLRCSSQSGHNTVSWYQQALGQGPQFIFQYYREEENGRGNFPPRFSGLQFPNYSSELNVNALELDDSALYLCACTQDGTTNSPLHFGNGTRLTVT.